The T cell receptor beta chain described here comes from a study of naive CD8 T cells in extremely preterm neonates. Elective cesarean births at about 35-42 weeks, without labor or membrane rupture, supplied the cord blood. A note on this clone: What it binds is not known.

Germline V lookup: CDR1 ENHRY, CDR2 SYGVKD. V trimming: 1 base; J trimming: 8 bases; junction bases outside the gene matches: 7. The CDR3 loop spans 16 amino acids. The table came from immunoSEQ multiplex PCR; TCRdb's copy has only in-frame clones and leaves some out. The sample lists 4,900 or so clones; roughly 97% were seen once. Overall study findings and caveats: Limitations included small sample size and variable preterm productive templates.

The chain combines TRBV10-3 with TRBJ2-1, with 11 bases that match TRBD2. Specimen: naive CD8+ T cells from cord blood. The clonotype originates from a newborn in good health. The DNA of the CDR3 is TGTGCCATCAGTGAGTATAGCGGGGGGGCTGGCGATGAGCAGTTCTTC. It encodes CAISEYSGGAGDEQFF.